This T cell receptor beta chain was captured in a study of glioma-infiltrating T cells after dendritic cell vaccination. In the study overall: Monocyte-derived dendritic cells, cultured 7 to 8 days with IL-4 and GM-CSF, were pulsed with autologous tumor lysate.

From germline, CDR1 is SGHAT and CDR2 FQNNGV. V was clipped by 5 bases and J by 3 bases; unmatched bases: 7. The CDR3 sequence is 16 residues long. PBMC sampling occurred before vaccination, two weeks after the third dose, and at progression. Input was around 2.1 ug genomic DNA, or all available if less. Generated by immunoSEQ multiplex PCR, the TCRdb table keeps only in-frame clones and is missing some. The table includes about 90,000 clones, roughly 84% detected once. The gene calls are TRBV11-2 and TRBJ2-2, with TRBD1 identical over 9 bases. This clonotype originated in a human donor with glioblastoma. Sequencing used blood, obtained before dendritic cell vaccination. In nucleotides, the CDR3 is TGTGCCAGCAGCCTGGACAGGGGTGGGGACACCGGGGAGCTGTTTTTT. Translating gives CASSLDRGGDTGELFF.